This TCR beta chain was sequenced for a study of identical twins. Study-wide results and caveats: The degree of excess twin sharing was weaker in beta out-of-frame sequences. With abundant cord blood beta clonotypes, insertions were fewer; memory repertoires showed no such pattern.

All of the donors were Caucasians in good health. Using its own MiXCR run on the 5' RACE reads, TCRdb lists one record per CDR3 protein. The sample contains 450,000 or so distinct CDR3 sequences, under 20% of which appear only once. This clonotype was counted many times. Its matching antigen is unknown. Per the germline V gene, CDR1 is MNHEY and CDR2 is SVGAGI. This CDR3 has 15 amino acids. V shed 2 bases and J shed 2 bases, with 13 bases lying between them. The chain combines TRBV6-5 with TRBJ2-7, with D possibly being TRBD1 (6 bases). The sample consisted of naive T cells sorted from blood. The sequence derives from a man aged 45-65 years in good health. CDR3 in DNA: TGTGCCAGCAGTTACGGCCAGGGGCCACCCTACGAGCAGTACTTC. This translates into CASSYGQGPPYEQYF.